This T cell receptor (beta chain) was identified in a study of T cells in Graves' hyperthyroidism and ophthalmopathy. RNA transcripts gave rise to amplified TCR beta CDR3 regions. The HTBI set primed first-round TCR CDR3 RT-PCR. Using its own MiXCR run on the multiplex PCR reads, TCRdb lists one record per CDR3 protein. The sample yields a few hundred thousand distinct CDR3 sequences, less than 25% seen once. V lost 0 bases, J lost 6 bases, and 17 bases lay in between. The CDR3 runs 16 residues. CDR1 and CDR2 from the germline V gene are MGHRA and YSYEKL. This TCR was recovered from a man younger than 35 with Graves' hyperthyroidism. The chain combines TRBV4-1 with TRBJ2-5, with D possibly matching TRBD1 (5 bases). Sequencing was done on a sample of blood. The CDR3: CASSQDRSGISQTQYF. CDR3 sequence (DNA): TGCGCCAGCAGCCAAGATAGGTCAGGGATCTCGCAGACCCAGTACTTC.